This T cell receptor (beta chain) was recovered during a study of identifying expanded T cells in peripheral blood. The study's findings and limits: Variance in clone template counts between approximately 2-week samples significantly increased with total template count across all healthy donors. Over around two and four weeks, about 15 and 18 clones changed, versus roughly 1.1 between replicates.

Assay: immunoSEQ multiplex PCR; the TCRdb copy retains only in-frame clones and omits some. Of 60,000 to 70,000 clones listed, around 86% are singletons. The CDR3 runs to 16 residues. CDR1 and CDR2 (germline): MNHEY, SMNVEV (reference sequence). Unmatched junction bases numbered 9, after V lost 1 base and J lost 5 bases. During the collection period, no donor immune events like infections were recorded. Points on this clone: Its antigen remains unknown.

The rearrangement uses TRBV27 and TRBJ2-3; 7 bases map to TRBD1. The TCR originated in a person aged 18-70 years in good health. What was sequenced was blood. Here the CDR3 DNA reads TGTGCCAGCAGTTTATATTCGGCCGGGACAGTAGATACGCAGTATTTT. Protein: CASSLYSAGTVDTQYF.